Listed below are T cell receptor beta chains from one sample, sequenced in a study of blood T cells in healthy people across ages. TCRdb reprocessed the 5' RACE reads via MiXCR and lists one record per CDR3 protein. Of about a million distinct CDR3 sequences in the sample, about two fifths are singletons; the top ten hold about an eighth. Input material: blood. All receptors derive from a young man in good health. Both conserved end residues are part of each CDR3. Fields, in order: CDR3 length, D gene, clone size, J gene, V gene, CDR3 DNA, CDR3 protein. D genes are given only for firm matches. The listing skips clone size in some rows; elsewhere it reads once, few, many or a size class.

cdr3_length: 15
d_call: -
clone_size: -
j_call: TRBJ1-5
v_call: TRBV2
cdr3_nt: TGTGCCAGCAGCGAGGGGACACTCAGCAATCAGCCCCAGCATTTT
cdr3_aa: CASSEGTLSNQPQHF

cdr3_length: 17
d_call: TRBD1
clone_size: few
j_call: TRBJ1-5
v_call: TRBV7-9
cdr3_nt: TGTGCCAGCAGCTTAACCGAGGGACAGGGCTTCAATCAGCCCCAGCATTTT
cdr3_aa: CASSLTEGQGFNQPQHF

cdr3_length: 16
d_call: -
clone_size: -
j_call: TRBJ2-3
v_call: TRBV4-2
cdr3_nt: TGTGCCAGCAGCCAAGAAGGGCCAGCCAGCACAGATACGCAGTATTTT
cdr3_aa: CASSQEGPASTDTQYF

cdr3_length: 17
d_call: TRBD2
clone_size: -
j_call: TRBJ2-1
v_call: TRBV4-2
cdr3_nt: TGTGCCAGCAGCCAAGGCGTAGGCGCGGGGGGCTACAATGAGCAGTTCTTC
cdr3_aa: CASSQGVGAGGYNEQFF

cdr3_length: 17
d_call: TRBD1
clone_size: many
j_call: TRBJ2-3
v_call: TRBV4-3
cdr3_nt: TGCGCCAGCAGCCAAACCCGGACAGGGGATAAAACAGATACGCAGTATTTT
cdr3_aa: CASSQTRTGDKTDTQYF

cdr3_length: 17
d_call: -
clone_size: -
j_call: TRBJ1-1
v_call: TRBV27
cdr3_nt: TGTGCCAGCAGTCCCCCTCGGGGGGGTAGGGGATTCACTGAAGCTTTCTTT
cdr3_aa: CASSPPRGGRGFTEAFF

cdr3_length: 16
d_call: TRBD1
clone_size: -
j_call: TRBJ2-7
v_call: TRBV20-1
cdr3_nt: TGCAGTGCTAGAGATTTCTTTAGCGACAGGGGAGACGAGCAGTACTTC
cdr3_aa: CSARDFFSDRGDEQYF

cdr3_length: 18
d_call: TRBD1
clone_size: few
j_call: TRBJ2-5
v_call: TRBV5-5
cdr3_nt: TGTGCCAGCAGCTTGGAAATAGGAACAGGGGAACCAGGAGAGACCCAGTACTTC
cdr3_aa: CASSLEIGTGEPGETQYF

cdr3_length: 14
d_call: -
clone_size: -
j_call: TRBJ2-7
v_call: TRBV6-6
cdr3_nt: TGTGCCAGCAGACAAGGACAGCGATTGGGCGAGCAGTACTTC
cdr3_aa: CASRQGQRLGEQYF

cdr3_length: 17
d_call: TRBD2
clone_size: -
j_call: TRBJ2-2
v_call: TRBV12-3/TRBV12-4
cdr3_nt: TGTACCAGCAGTTTAAGTGGCGGGGGGGCCAACACCGGGGAGCTGTTTTTT
cdr3_aa: CTSSLSGGGANTGELFF